Reported below is one T cell receptor beta chain. This specimen comes from a study of blood T cell repertoires in COVID-19. From germline, CDR1 is LGHNA and CDR2 YNFKEQ. V was pared by 0 bases and J by 0 bases, with 15 bases between. The CDR3 has 18 residues. Assay: immunoSEQ multiplex PCR; the TCRdb copy retains only in-frame clones and omits some. The table has about 260,000 clones, 82% seen once. The J gene is TRBJ1-3, the V gene TRBV4-2, with TRBD1 as a possible D gene (6 bases). The sequenced sample consisted of peripheral blood. This TCR derives from an elderly woman with acute or convalescent COVID-19. CDR3 amino acids: CASSQELEPDSSGNTIYF. In DNA, the CDR3 is TGTGCCAGCAGCCAAGAGTTAGAACCGGACAGCTCTGGAAACACCATATATTTT.